One and the same sample provided the 17 T cell receptor beta chains below, sequenced in a study of identical twins. A single record per CDR3 protein comes from TCRdb applying MiXCR to the 5' RACE reads. The table lists about 1.7 million distinct CDR3 sequences, less than 35% of them singletons. Sequenced: cord blood. The receptor set was obtained from a newborn girl in good health.

V gene TRBV20-1 combines with J gene TRBJ1-1; D might be TRBD1 (5 bases). The V gene's germline CDR1 is DFQATT and CDR2 SNEGSKA (reference sequence). The CDR3 loop spans 12 amino acids. V dropped 5 bases and J dropped 1 base, with 8 bases sitting between them. The DNA for the CDR3 is TGCAGTGCTGACACAGGGAACACTGAAGCTTTCTTT. As protein: CSADTGNTEAFF.

This clonotype was seen only once. The chain uses TRBV5-4 and TRBJ1-2, with 7 bases that match TRBD1. CDR1 and CDR2 (germline): SGHNT, YYREEE (reference sequence). CDR3 length equals 14 residues. V trimming: 10 bases; J trimming: 0 bases; junction bases outside the gene matches: 9. The CDR3 sequence is CAPDRDRANYGYTF. The CDR3 nucleotides read TGTGCCCCGGACCGGGACAGAGCTAACTATGGCTACACCTTC.

This clonotype was recorded many times. The chain couples TRBV5-1 to TRBJ2-7; D not resolved. V shed 0 bases and J shed 0 bases, with 7 bases lying between them. This CDR3 spans 14 amino acids. Germline V gene data show CDR1 as SGHRS and CDR2 as YFSETQ. The CDR3 DNA sequence: TGCGCCAGCAGCTTGGAAGGCTTCTCCTACGAGCAGTACTTC. This gives the protein CASSLEGFSYEQYF.

There are a few counts of this clonotype. The chain is built from TRBV2 and TRBJ2-7; 12 bases match TRBD2. This CDR3 has 20 amino acids. The germline V gene encodes CDR1 SNHLY and CDR2 FYNNEI. Germline trimming cut 2 bases from V and 0 bases from J; bases unmatched to any gene: 14. The CDR3 DNA sequence: TGTGCCAGCAGTGAATTGATCGGGACTAGCGGGCAATTGGCCTCCTACGAGCAGTACTTC. This codes for CASSELIGTSGQLASYEQYF.

Notes on this clonotype: A much larger clonotype is one base distant, so this may be a read error. The V gene is TRBV6-6, the J gene TRBJ2-4; possibly TRBD1 for D (6 bases). The J call may be in error: the DNA end matches TRBJ2-7 better. This CDR3 has 13 amino acids. The germline gives CDR1 MNHNY, CDR2 SVGAGI (reference sequence). CDR3 coding DNA: TGTGCCAGCAGTCCAGTCAGGGGCTACGAGCAGTACTTC. Translated: CASSPVRGYEQYF.

This chain uses TRBV12-3 or TRBV12-4 with TRBJ1-1, with no clear D. Trimming removed 2 bases from V and 4 bases from J, with 8 bases in between. This CDR3 has 13 amino acids. DNA of the CDR3: TGTGCCAGCAGTTTAATTCAGACCACTGAAGCTTTCTTT. It is translated as CASSLIQTTEAFF.

The genes are TRBV9 and TRBJ1-2, with 8 bases lining up with TRBD1. CDR3 length equals 16 residues. V shed 3 bases and J 4 bases; nucleotides not matched to a gene: 11. Germline CDR1 reads SGDLS; CDR2 reads YYNGEE. Written as DNA, the CDR3 is TGTGCCAGCAGCGGCGCAGGGGGCGGTTGGGCCTATGGCTACACCTTC. Its protein is CASSGAGGGWAYGYTF.

This clonotype was counted a few times. One junction end does not reproduce the germline sequence, and a read error may be involved. This chain joins TRBV6-2 or TRBV6-3 and TRBJ2-5; either TRBD1 or TRBD2 may fit D (5 bases each). The CDR3 is made up of 15 amino acids. The germline gives CDR1 MNHEY, CDR2 SVGEGT. Written as DNA, the CDR3 is TGTGCCAGCAGCTACTTGAGGGGTGTCCAAGAGACCCAGTACTTC. Translating gives CASSYLRGVQETQYF.

The sample holds a few counts of this clonotype. The CDR3 DNA follows: TGTGCCAGCAGCGCTCGACAGGGGGGAGGCACAGATACGCAGTATTTT. Translation: CASSARQGGGTDTQYF. J is TRBJ2-3 and V is TRBV4-2; 9 positions agree with TRBD1. The junction had 7 bases not matched to a gene; V was cut back by 5 bases and J by 1 base. Germline V gives CDR1 LGHNA, CDR2 YNFKEQ. The CDR3 runs 16 residues.

This clonotype was seen more than once but under ten times. The CDR3 DNA sequence: TGTGCCAGCAGCCAGAGGCTAGCGGGGGAAGATACGCAGTATTTT. It translates to CASSQRLAGEDTQYF. The rearrangement joins TRBV4-2 to TRBJ2-3; 10 bases line up with TRBD2. The CDR3 length is 15 residues. V was pared by 3 bases and J by 5 bases, with 5 bases of the junction left unmatched. Germline-derived CDR1 and CDR2 are LGHNA and YNFKEQ.

This clonotype was recorded a few times. CDR3: CASIAQQRELNEQYF. Here the CDR3 DNA reads TGTGCCAGCATCGCACAGCAGCGGGAGTTAAATGAGCAGTACTTC. The chain employs TRBV12-3 or TRBV12-4 and TRBJ2-5, with TRBD2 identical over 8 bases. Germline trimming cut 7 bases from V and 11 bases from J; bases unmatched to any gene: 18. This CDR3 contains 15 residues.

This clonotype was counted a few times. The rearrangement links TRBV28 to TRBJ2-7, with 7 bases aligning to TRBD1. From germline, CDR1 is MDHEN and CDR2 SYDVKM. V lost 6 bases and J lost 4; bases outside the gene matches: 3. The CDR3 covers 12 residues. DNA for the CDR3: TGTGCCAGCAGGCAACAGGGGTACGAGCAGTACTTC. Translation gives CASRQQGYEQYF.

The sample holds many counts of this clonotype. The CDR3 DNA sequence: TGTGCCAGCAGCTTAGCGGGAGTTGAGACCCAGTACTTC. Translation: CASSLAGVETQYF. The chain joins TRBV7-9 to TRBJ2-5, with D perhaps matching TRBD2 (5 bases). V lost 0 bases to trimming and J lost 5 bases, with 7 bases between them. The CDR3 has 13 amino acids. Germline assignment: CDR1 SEHNR and CDR2 FQNEAQ (reference sequence).

Many counts were recorded for this clonotype. The chain uses TRBV12-3 or TRBV12-4 and TRBJ2-2; no clear D gene. The CDR3 consists of 14 residues. Trimming took 3 bases from V and 1 from J, leaving 6 bases between them. CDR3 residues: CASSLTRNTGELFF. CDR3 nucleotide sequence: TGTGCCAGCAGTTTGACCAGGAACACCGGGGAGCTGTTTTTT.

This sequence joins TRBV12-3 or TRBV12-4 and TRBJ2-3; TRBD1 matches at 11 bases. Germline trimming cut 5 bases from V and 5 bases from J; bases unmatched to any gene: 6. The CDR3 sequence is 15 residues long. The CDR3 nucleotides read TGTGCCAGCAGTCCGGACAGGGGGCTGAGAGATACGCAGTATTTT. It codes for CASSPDRGLRDTQYF.

The chain is built from TRBV10-3 and TRBJ2-1, with TRBD2 identical over 15 bases. The J segment lost 4 bases and the V segment lost 8 bases, leaving 6 bases of the junction unmatched. Germline-derived CDR1 and CDR2 are ENHRY and SYGVKD. The CDR3 is 16 amino acids. CDR3 DNA sequence: TGTGCCATCCGGGGGACTAGCGGGAGGAAATACAATGAGCAGTTCTTC. Protein: CAIRGTSGRKYNEQFF.

There are a few counts of this clonotype. The rearrangement links TRBV5-6 to TRBJ2-1; possibly TRBD2 for D (5 bases). CDR1 SGHDT and CDR2 YYEEEE come from the germline V gene. The CDR3 covers 17 residues. The ends were cut back, 4 bases at V and 0 bases at J, with 17 bases in the middle. The DNA of the CDR3 is TGTGCCAGCAGCGCCTTAGCGAGGACCCTCTCCTACAATGAGCAGTTCTTC. Protein sequence: CASSALARTLSYNEQFF.